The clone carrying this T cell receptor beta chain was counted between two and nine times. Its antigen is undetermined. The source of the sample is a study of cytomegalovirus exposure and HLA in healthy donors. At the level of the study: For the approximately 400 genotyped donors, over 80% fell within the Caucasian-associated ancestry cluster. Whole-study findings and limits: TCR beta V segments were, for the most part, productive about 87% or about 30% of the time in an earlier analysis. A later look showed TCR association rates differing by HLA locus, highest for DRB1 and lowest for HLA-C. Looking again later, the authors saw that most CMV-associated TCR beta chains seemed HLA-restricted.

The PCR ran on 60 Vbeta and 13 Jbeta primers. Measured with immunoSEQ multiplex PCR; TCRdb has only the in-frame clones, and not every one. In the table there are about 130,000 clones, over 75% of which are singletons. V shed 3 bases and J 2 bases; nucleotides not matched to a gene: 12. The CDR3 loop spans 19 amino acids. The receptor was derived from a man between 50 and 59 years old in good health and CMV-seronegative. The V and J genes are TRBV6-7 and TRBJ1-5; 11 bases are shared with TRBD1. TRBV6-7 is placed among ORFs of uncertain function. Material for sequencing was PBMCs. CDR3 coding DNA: TGTGCCAGCAGTTATCCCACGGGACAGGGGGAGAAACGCAATCAGCCCCAGCATTTT. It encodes CASSYPTGQGEKRNQPQHF.